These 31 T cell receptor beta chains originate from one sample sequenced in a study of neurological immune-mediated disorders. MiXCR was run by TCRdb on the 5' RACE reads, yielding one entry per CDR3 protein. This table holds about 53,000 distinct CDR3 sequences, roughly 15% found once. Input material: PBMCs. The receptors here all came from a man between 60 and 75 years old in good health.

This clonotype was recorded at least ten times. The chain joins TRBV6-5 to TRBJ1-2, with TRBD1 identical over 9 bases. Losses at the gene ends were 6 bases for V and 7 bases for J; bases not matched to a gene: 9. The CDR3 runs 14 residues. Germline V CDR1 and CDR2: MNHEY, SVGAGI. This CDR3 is CASRPQGAKSGYTF. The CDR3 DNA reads TGTGCCAGCAGGCCACAGGGGGCTAAAAGTGGCTACACCTTC.

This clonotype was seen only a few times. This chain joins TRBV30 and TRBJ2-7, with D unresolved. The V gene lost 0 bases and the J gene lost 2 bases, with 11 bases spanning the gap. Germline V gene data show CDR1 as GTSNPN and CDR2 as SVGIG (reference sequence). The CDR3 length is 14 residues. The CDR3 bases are TGTGCCTGGAGTGTAGGGATTATCCCCTACGAGCAGTACTTC. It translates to CAWSVGIIPYEQYF.

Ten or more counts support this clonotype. The CDR3 DNA reads as TGCAGCGTTGCTTGGGACGTCACCGGGGAGCTGTTTTTT. Translated: CSVAWDVTGELFF. The chain uses TRBV29-1 and TRBJ2-2; D may correspond to TRBD1 or TRBD2 (5 bases each). Germline V gene data show CDR1 as SQVTM and CDR2 as ANQGSEA. V was trimmed by 4 bases and J by 4 bases, leaving 10 bases between them. The CDR3 runs 13 residues.

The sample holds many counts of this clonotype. CDR3 region: CATSDEVTYEQYF. CDR3 DNA: TGTGCCACCAGTGATGAGGTAACCTACGAGCAGTACTTC. V usage is TRBV24-1 and J usage is TRBJ2-7; D unclear. V was trimmed by 3 bases and J by 2 bases, leaving 7 bases between them. This CDR3 comprises 13 residues. Germline CDR1 and CDR2: KGHDR and SFDVKD.

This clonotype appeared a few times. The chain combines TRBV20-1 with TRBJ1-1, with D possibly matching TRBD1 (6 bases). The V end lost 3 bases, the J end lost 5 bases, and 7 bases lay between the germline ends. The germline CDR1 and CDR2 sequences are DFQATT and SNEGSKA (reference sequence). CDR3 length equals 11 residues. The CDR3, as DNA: TGCAGTGCTAGTGACAGGACTGAAGCTTTCTTT. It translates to CSASDRTEAFF.

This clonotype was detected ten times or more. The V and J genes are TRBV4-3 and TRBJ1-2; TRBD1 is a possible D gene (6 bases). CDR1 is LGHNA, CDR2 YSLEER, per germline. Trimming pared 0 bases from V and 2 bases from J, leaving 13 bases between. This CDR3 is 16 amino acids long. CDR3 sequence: CASSQDGGTNNYGYTF. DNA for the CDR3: TGCGCCAGCAGCCAAGATGGCGGGACAAACAACTATGGCTACACCTTC.

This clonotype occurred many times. The CDR3 nucleotides read TGCAGTGCCCGCCTAGCGGGAGCACTCTACAATGAGCAGTTCTTC. It is translated as CSARLAGALYNEQFF. The rearrangement uses TRBV20-1 and TRBJ2-1; 10 bases are shared with TRBD2. V trimming: 6 bases; J trimming: 3 bases; junction bases outside the gene matches: 8. The CDR3 totals 15 residues. Germline assignment: CDR1 DFQATT and CDR2 SNEGSKA (reference sequence).

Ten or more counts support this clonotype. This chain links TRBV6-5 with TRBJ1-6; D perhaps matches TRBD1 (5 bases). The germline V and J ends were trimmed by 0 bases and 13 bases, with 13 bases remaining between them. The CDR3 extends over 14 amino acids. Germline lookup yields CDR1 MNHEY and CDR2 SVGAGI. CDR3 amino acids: CASSYSGRDAPLHF. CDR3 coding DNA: TGTGCCAGCAGTTACTCGGGCAGGGACGCGCCCCTCCACTTT.

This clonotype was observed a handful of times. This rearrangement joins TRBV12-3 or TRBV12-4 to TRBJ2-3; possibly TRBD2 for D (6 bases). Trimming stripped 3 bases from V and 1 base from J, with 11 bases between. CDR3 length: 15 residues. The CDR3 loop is CASSFRGGGTDTQYF. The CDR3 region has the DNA TGTGCCAGCAGTTTTAGGGGCGGGGGCACAGATACGCAGTATTTT.

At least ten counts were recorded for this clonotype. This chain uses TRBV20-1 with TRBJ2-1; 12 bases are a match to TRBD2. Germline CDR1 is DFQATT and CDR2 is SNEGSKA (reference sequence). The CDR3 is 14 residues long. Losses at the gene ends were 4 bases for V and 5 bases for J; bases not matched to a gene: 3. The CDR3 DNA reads TGCAGTGCTACAGGACTAGCGGGAAACAATGAGCAGTTCTTC. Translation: CSATGLAGNNEQFF.

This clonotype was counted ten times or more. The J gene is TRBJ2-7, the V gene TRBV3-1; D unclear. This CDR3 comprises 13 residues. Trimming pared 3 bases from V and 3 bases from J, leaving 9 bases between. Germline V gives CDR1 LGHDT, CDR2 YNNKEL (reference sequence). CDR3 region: CASSQGRIYEQYF. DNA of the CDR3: TGTGCCAGCAGCCAGGGCAGAATCTACGAGCAGTACTTC.

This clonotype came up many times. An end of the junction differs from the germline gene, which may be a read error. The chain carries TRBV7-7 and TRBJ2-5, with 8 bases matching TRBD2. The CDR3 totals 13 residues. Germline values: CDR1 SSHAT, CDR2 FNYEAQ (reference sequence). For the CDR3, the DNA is TGTGCTAGCAGCGGACTAGCAGGAGAGACCCAGTACTTC. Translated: CASSGLAGETQYF.

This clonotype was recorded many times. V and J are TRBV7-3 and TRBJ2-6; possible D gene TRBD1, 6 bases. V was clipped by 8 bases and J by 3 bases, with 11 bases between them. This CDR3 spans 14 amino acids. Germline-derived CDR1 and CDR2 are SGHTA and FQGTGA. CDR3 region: CASSSGVGANVLTF. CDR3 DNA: TGTGCCAGCTCTTCAGGGGTTGGGGCCAACGTCCTGACTTTC.

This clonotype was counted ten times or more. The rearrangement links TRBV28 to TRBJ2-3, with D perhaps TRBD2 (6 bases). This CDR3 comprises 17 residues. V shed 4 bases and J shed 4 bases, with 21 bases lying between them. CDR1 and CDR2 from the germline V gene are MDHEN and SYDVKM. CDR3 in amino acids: CASSSPYRLEGADTQYF. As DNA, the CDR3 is TGTGCCAGCAGTTCACCCTACCGACTAGAGGGCGCAGATACGCAGTATTTT. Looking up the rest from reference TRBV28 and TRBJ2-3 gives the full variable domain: DVKVTQSSRYLVKRTGEKVFLECVQDMDHENMFWYRQDPGLGLRLIYFSYDVKMKEKGDIPEGYSVSREKKERFSLILESASTNQTSMYLCASSSPYRLEGADTQYFGPGTRLTVL.

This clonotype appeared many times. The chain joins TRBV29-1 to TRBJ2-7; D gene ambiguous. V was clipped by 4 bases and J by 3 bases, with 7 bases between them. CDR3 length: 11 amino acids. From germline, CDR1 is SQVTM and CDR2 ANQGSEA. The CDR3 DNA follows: TGCAGCGTTGCTCACCTCTACGAGCAGTACTTC. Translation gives CSVAHLYEQYF.

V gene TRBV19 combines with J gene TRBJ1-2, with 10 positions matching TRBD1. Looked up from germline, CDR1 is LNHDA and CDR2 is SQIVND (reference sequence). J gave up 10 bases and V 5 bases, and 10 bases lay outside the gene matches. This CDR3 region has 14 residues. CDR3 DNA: TGTGCCAGTAGTGGACGACAGGGGGCGTTTGTCTACACCTTC. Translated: CASSGRQGAFVYTF. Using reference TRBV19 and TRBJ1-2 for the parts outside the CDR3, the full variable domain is DGGITQSPKYLFRKEGQNVTLSCEQNLNHDAMYWYRQDPGQGLRLIYYSQIVNDFQKGDIAEGYSVSREKKESFPLTVTSAQKNPTAFYLCASSGRQGAFVYTFGSGTRLTVV.

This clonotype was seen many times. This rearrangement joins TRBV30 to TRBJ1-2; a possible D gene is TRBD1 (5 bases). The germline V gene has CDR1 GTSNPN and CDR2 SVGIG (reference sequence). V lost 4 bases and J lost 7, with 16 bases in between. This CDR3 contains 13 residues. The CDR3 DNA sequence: TGTGCCTGGACCGAAACAGGTCACGGTGGCTACACCTTC. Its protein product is CAWTETGHGGYTF.

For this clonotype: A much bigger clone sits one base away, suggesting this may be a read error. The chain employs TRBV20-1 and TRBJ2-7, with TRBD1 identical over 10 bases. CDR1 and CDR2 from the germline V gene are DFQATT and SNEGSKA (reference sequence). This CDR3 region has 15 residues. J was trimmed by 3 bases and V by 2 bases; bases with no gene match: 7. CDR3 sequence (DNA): TGCAGTGCTAGACCCTGGACAGGGGGTCACTACGAGCAGTACTTC. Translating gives CSARPWTGGHYEQYF.

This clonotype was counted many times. The CDR3 DNA reads TGTGCCAGCAACCAACCCCTAGCGGTCGTTAACAATGAGCAGTTCTTC. Encoded protein: CASNQPLAVVNNEQFF. The rearrangement uses TRBV6-6 and TRBJ2-1, with 7 nucleotides matching TRBD2. Germline CDR1 and CDR2: MNHNY and SVGAGI (reference sequence). This CDR3 has 16 residues. J lost 5 bases, V lost 7 bases, and 14 bases had no gene match.

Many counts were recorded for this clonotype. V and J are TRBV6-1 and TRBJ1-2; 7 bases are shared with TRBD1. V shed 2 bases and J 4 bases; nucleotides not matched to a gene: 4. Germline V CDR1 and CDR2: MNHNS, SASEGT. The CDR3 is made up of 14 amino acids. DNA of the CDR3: TGTGCCAGCAGTGAAATGGCAGGGGGCTATGGCTACACCTTC. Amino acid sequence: CASSEMAGGYGYTF.

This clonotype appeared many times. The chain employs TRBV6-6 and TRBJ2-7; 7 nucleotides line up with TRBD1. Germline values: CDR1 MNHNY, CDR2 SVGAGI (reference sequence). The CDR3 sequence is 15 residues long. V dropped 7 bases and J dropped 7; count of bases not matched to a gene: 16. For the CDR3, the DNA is TGTGCCAGCAAAACCCACGGGACAGCCCTGTATGAGCAGTACTTC. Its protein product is CASKTHGTALYEQYF.

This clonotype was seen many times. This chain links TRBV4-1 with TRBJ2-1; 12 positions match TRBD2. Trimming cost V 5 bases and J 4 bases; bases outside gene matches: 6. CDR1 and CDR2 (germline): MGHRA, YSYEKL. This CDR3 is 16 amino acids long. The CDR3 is CASSFRTSGDYNEQFF. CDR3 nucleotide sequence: TGCGCCAGCAGCTTCCGGACTAGCGGGGATTACAATGAGCAGTTCTTC.

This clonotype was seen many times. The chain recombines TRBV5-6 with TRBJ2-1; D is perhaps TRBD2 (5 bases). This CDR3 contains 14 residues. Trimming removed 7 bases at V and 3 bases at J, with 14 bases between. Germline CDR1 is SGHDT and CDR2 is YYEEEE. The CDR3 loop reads CASRTGGYYNEQFF. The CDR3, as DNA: TGTGCCAGCCGGACGGGCGGGTACTACAATGAGCAGTTCTTC.

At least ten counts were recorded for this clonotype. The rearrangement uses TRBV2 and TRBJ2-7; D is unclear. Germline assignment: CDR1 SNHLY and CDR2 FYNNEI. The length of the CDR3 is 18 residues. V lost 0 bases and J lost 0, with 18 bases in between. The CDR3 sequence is CASSEALSGQKISYEQYF. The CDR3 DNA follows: TGTGCCAGCAGTGAAGCGCTATCTGGGCAGAAGATCTCCTACGAGCAGTACTTC. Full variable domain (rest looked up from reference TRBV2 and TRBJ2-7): EPEVTQTPSHQVTQMGQEVILRCVPISNHLYFYWYRQILGQKVEFLVSFYNNEISEKSEIFDDQFSVERPDGSNFTLKIRSTKLEDSAMYFCASSEALSGQKISYEQYFGPGTRLTVT.

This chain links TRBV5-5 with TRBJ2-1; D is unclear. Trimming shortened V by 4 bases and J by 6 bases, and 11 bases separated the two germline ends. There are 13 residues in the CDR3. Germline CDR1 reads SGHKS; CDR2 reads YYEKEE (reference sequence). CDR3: CASSRARVNEQFF. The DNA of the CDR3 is TGTGCCAGCAGCCGGGCACGGGTCAATGAGCAGTTCTTC.

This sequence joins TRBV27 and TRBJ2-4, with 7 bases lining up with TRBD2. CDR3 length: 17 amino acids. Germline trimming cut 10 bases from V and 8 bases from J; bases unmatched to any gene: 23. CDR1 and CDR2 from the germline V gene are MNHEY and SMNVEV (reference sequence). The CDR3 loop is CATPLRASGYPGDIQYF. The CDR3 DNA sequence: TGTGCCACCCCGCTGAGGGCTAGCGGTTACCCTGGTGACATTCAGTACTTC.

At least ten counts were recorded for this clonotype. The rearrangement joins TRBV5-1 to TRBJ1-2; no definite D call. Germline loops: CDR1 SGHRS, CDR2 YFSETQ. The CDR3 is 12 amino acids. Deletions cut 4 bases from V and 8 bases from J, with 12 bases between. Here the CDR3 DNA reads TGCGCCAGCAGCCTACTAGGAGGGGGCTACACCTTC. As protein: CASSLLGGGYTF.

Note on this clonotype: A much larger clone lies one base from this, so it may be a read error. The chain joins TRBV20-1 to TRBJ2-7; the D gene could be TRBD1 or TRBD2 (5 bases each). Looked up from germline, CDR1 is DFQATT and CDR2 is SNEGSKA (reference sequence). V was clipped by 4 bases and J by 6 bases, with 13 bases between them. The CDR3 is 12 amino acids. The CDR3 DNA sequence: TGCAGTGCTATCCGAGGGGATGTCGAGCAGTACTTC. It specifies CSAIRGDVEQYF.

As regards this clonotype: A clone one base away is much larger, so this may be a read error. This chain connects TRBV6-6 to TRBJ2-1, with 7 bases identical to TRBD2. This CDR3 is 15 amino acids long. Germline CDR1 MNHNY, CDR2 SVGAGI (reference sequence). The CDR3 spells CASSYSIDSGRERFF. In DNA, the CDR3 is TGTGCCAGCAGTTACTCGATAGATAGCGGGCGGGAGCGGTTCTTC.

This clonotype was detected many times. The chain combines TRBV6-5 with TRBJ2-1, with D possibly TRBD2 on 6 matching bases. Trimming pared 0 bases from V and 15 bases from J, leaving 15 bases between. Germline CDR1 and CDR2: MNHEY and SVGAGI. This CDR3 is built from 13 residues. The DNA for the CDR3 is TGTGCCAGCAGTTACTCGAGTAGCGGACTACCGTTCTTC. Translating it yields CASSYSSSGLPFF.

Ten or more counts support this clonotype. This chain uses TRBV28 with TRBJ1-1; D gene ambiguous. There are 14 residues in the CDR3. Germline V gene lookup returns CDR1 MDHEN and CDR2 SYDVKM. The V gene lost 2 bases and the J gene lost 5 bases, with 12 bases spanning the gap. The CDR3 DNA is TGTGCCAGCAGTTTAGACGGGGTGGGTACTGAAGCTTTCTTT. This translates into CASSLDGVGTEAFF.